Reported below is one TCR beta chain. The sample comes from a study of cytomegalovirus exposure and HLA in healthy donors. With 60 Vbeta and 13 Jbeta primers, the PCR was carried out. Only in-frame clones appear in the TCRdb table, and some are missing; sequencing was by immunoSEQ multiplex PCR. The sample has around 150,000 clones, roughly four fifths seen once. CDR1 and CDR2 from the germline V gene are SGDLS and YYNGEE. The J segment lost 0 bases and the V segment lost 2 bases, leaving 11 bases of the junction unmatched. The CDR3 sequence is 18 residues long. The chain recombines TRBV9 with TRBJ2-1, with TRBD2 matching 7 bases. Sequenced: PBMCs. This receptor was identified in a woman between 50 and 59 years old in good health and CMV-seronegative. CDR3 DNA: TGTGCCAGCAGCGTCGGTTCTAGCGGATTAAGCTCCTACAATGAGCAGTTCTTC. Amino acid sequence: CASSVGSSGLSSYNEQFF.